The clone carrying this T cell receptor beta chain was detected ten times or more. Its antigen remains unknown. Trimming pared 5 bases from V and 15 bases from J, leaving 17 bases between. Germline assignment: CDR1 MNHEY and CDR2 SMNVEV (reference sequence). The CDR3 is made up of 12 amino acids. The data are from a study of CD8 T cells in ankylosing spondylitis. General study points: Relatively rare in peripheral blood, disease-linked clones were also CD8+. The authors reported significant enrichment of disease-linked clones in matched ankylosing spondylitis synovial fluid. What appeared characteristic of ankylosing spondylitis blood was a TCR beta motif of eight highly homologous variants.

MiXCR was run by TCRdb on the 5' RACE reads, yielding one entry per CDR3 protein. The sample holds more than 150,000 distinct CDR3 sequences; 15% to 20% are singletons and the top ten take about 4.3%. This clonotype was obtained from a male donor aged 10-35 years with ankylosing spondylitis or in good health (not recorded which). The chain uses TRBV27 and TRBJ2-1, with a possible D match to TRBD1 (6 bases). The sequenced sample consisted of blood, either unsorted or a sorted T cell fraction (not recorded which). The DNA of the CDR3 is TGTGCCAGCAGTCCCACCACAGGGTTTCGGTTCTTC. Residues: CASSPTTGFRFF.